Each of the 2 T cell receptor beta chains below was sequenced from the same sample in a study of blood T cells in healthy people across ages. A J-beta primer mix and a sample-barcoded 5' primer were used in a second PCR of about 7 to 12 cycles. TCRdb reprocessed the 5' RACE reads with MiXCR, giving one entry per CDR3 protein. The sample shows approximately 700,000 distinct CDR3 sequences, less than 40% of them seen only once. The specimen sequenced was blood. The receptors come from a woman at least 80 years old in good health.

The sample holds many counts of this clonotype. The chain is built from TRBV28 and TRBJ2-1, with D tentatively TRBD2 (6 bases). The CDR3 is 14 residues long. V dropped 6 bases and J dropped 2 bases, with 11 bases sitting between them. CDR1 is MDHEN and CDR2 is SYDVKM in the germline V gene. The CDR3 reads CASSTGDPYNEQFF. The CDR3 DNA sequence: TGTGCCAGCAGCACGGGGGACCCCTACAATGAGCAGTTCTTC.

This clonotype was seen many times. The V and J genes are TRBV20-1 and TRBJ1-2, with 9 bases matching TRBD1. The CDR3 consists of 15 residues. V was clipped by 3 bases and J by 4 bases; unmatched bases: 9. Germline V gene sequence: CDR1 DFQATT, CDR2 SNEGSKA (reference sequence). The DNA of the CDR3 is TGCAGTGCTAGCGCTCCGGGACAGGGTCGCTATGGCTACACCTTC. This codes for CSASAPGQGRYGYTF.